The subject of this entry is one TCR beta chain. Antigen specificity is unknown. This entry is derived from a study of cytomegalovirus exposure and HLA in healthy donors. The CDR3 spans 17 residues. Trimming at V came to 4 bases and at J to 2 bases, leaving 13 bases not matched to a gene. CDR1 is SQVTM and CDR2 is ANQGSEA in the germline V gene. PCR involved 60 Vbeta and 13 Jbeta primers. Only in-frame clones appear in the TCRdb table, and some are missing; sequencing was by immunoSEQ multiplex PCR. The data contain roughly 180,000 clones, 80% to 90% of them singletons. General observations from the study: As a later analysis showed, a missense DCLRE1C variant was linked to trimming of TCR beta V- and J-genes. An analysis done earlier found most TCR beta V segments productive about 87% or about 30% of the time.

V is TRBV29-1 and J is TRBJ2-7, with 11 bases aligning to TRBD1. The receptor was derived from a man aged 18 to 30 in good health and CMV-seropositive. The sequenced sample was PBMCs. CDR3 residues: CSVVVTPGQGGPYEQYF. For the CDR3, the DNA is TGCAGCGTTGTGGTAACGCCGGGACAGGGGGGACCCTACGAGCAGTACTTC.